The subject of this entry is one T cell receptor beta chain. No antigen is known for it. The sample originates from a study of CD8+ T cells in alopecia areata. The study's findings and limits: Mice gave a clearer picture of TCR sharing than patients did, possibly for HLA-related reasons. Alphabeta T cells residing in normal skin are also sequenced in scalp samples.

Indicated treatment: oral pan-JAK inhibitor, 5-10 mg twice daily. It was cDNA, reverse transcribed from extracted RNA, that served as the sequencing template. The method was immunoSEQ multiplex PCR; TCRdb's version includes in-frame clones alone and lacks a portion of them. This sample yields more than 200,000 clones, of which more than 55% are seen a single time; more than 1% belongs to the top ten. V was clipped by 2 bases and J by 0 bases, with 10 bases between them. There are 14 residues in the CDR3. Germline-derived CDR1 and CDR2 are GTSNPN and SVGIG (reference sequence). The V gene is TRBV30, the J gene TRBJ1-2; D is possibly TRBD1 (5 bases). The TCR sequence derives from a human donor with alopecia areata. The specimen was CD4+ T cells sorted from blood, collected at week 44, from a patient treated with tofacitinib. CDR3 nucleotide sequence: TGTGCCTGGAGTTCGGGGGTGACTAACTATGGCTACACCTTC. It yields the protein CAWSSGVTNYGYTF.